This record concerns one T cell receptor (beta chain) sequence. Donors were grouped by their self-reported clinical history. The data are from a study of blood T cell repertoires in COVID-19. Profiled with immunoSEQ multiplex PCR; TCRdb holds only in-frame clones, not every one. Among hundreds of thousands of clones listed, around 89% were seen once. The origin of this receptor is a man aged 25 to 45 who had recovered from COVID-19. Material: PBMCs or T cells enriched from blood (not recorded which).

CDR3 DNA sequence: TGTGCCAGCTCACCAAGTCAGGGGGTCCAAGAGACCCAGTACTTC. Encoded protein: CASSPSQGVQETQYF. V usage is TRBV18 and J usage is TRBJ2-5; 7 bases line up with TRBD1. The V gene's germline CDR1 is KGHSH and CDR2 LQKENI. Trimming took 2 bases from V and 1 from J; bases not matched to a gene: 4. The CDR3 sequence is 15 residues long.